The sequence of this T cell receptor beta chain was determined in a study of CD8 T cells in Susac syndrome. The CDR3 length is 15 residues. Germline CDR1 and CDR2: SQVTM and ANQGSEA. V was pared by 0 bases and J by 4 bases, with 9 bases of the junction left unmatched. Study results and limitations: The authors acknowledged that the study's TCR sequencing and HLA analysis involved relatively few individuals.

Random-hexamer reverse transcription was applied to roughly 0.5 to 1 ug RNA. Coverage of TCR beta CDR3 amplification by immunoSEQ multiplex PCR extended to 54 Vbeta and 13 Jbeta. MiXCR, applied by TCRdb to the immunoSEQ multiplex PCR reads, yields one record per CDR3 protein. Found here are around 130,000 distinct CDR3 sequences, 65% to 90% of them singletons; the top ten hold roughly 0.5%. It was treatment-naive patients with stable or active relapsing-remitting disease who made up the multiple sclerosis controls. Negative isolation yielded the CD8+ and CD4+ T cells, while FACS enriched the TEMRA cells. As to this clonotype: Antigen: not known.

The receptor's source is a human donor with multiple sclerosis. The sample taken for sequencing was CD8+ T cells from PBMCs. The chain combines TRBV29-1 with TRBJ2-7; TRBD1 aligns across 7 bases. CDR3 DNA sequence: TGCAGCGTTGAAGATCCGACAGGGTCGGGGTACGAGCAGTACTTC. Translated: CSVEDPTGSGYEQYF.